The entry below gives a single T cell receptor beta chain sequence along with its context. The CDR3 sequence is 15 residues long. Germline V gene sequence: CDR1 SGHTA, CDR2 FQGNSA. Trimming stripped 4 bases from V and 6 bases from J, with 17 bases between. Profiled with immunoSEQ multiplex PCR; TCRdb holds only in-frame clones, not every one. The data contain more than 110,000 clones, about 80% of them singletons. This sample was included in a study of blood T cell repertoires in COVID-19. This TCR derives from a human donor in a cohort sampled during active COVID-19. This rearrangement joins TRBV7-2 to TRBJ2-3; D gene ambiguous. The source material was peripheral blood. The CDR3 region has the DNA TGTGCCAGCAGCTCCAGTGGCGGTAGGTCGGATACGCAGTATTTT. Its protein product is CASSSSGGRSDTQYF. Looking up the rest from reference TRBV7-2 and TRBJ2-3 gives the full variable domain: GAGVSQSPSNKVTEKGKDVELRCDPISGHTALYWYRQSLGQGLEFLIYFQGNSAPDKSGLPSDRFSAERTGGSVSTLTIQRTQQEDSAVYLCASSSSGGRSDTQYFGPGTRLTVL.